The 29 T cell receptor beta chains in this list originate from one sample, sequenced in a study of T-cell memory formation after mild COVID-19. TCRdb re-called the 5' RACE reads with MiXCR, one entry per CDR3 protein. This table has 300,000 to 400,000 distinct CDR3 sequences, 14% appearing once. Sequences were obtained from PBMCs or a T cell subset sorted from them (not recorded which). The source is a man aged 18 to 30 who had mild COVID-19 (a few samples of this study predate the infection). Cell type and time point are not known.

The V call is TRBV2, the J call TRBJ2-5, with D uncertain. The length of the CDR3 is 12 residues. Trimming shortened V by 3 bases and J by 5 bases, and 7 bases separated the two germline ends. CDR1 is SNHLY, CDR2 FYNNEI, per germline. CDR3 region: CASSDRIETQYF. The CDR3 DNA reads as TGTGCCAGCAGTGACAGGATCGAGACCCAGTACTTC.

The gene calls are TRBV6-2 or TRBV6-3 and TRBJ1-2, with a weak D call TRBD1 (6 bases). V lost 5 bases and J lost 2, with 18 bases in between. CDR1 is MNHEY, CDR2 SVGEGT, per germline. CDR3 size: 16 residues. The DNA for the CDR3 is TGTGCCAGCAGTCAAAGTCGGTCCACAGGGAACTATGGCTACACCTTC. This encodes CASSQSRSTGNYGYTF.

The table lists this clonotype with a few counts. V usage is TRBV6-5 and J usage is TRBJ1-6; D may be TRBD1 (6 bases). V was shortened by 6 bases and J by 10 bases, with 19 bases between the two germline ends. The CDR3 has 15 residues. The germline CDR1 and CDR2 sequences are MNHEY and SVGAGI. The CDR3 spells CASSLRGVVGSPLHF. CDR3 nucleotides: TGTGCCAGCAGCCTAAGGGGGGTTGTTGGGTCACCCCTCCACTTT.

The sample holds a few counts of this clonotype. This chain uses TRBV12-3 or TRBV12-4 with TRBJ2-4; 8 bases are shared with TRBD1. This CDR3 region has 15 residues. V lost 4 bases and J lost 5; bases outside the gene matches: 7. Here the CDR3 reads CASSYQGAMENIQYF. CDR3 in DNA: TGTGCCAGCAGTTATCAGGGGGCGATGGAAAACATTCAGTACTTC.

V is TRBV6-5 and J is TRBJ2-7; the match to TRBD1 covers 9 bases. Germline assignment: CDR1 MNHEY and CDR2 SVGAGI. V shed 9 bases, J shed 6 bases, and the junction held 6 bases outside the gene matches. The CDR3 runs 12 residues. In nucleotides, the CDR3 is TGTGCCAGTACCACAGGGGGCAGCGAGCAGTACTTC. This translates into CASTTGGSEQYF.

The chain couples TRBV9 to TRBJ2-5; D possibly corresponds to TRBD2 (7 bases). The CDR3 runs 14 residues. The germline V and J ends were trimmed by 0 bases and 5 bases, with 11 bases remaining between them. Germline lookup yields CDR1 SGDLS and CDR2 YYNGEE. CDR3 sequence: CASSVAGGLETQYF. The CDR3 DNA sequence: TGTGCCAGCAGCGTAGCGGGGGGCCTCGAGACCCAGTACTTC. Looking up the rest from reference TRBV9 and TRBJ2-5 gives the full variable domain: DSGVTQTPKHLITATGQRVTLRCSPRSGDLSVYWYQQSLDQGLQFLIQYYNGEERAKGNILERFSAQQFPDLHSELNLSSLELGDSALYFCASSVAGGLETQYFGPGTRLLVL.

This clonotype was found a few times. The rearrangement uses TRBV7-2 and TRBJ2-1; 10 bases align to TRBD2. The CDR3 extends over 14 amino acids. With 4 bases clipped from V and 7 bases from J, the junction kept 4 bases outside the gene matches. Germline V gene lookup returns CDR1 SGHTA and CDR2 FQGNSA. The CDR3 loop is CASSSGLAFNEQFF. The CDR3 coding sequence is TGTGCCAGCAGCTCGGGACTAGCGTTTAATGAGCAGTTCTTC.

The CDR3 region is CASSPSGGAYEQYF. In DNA, the CDR3 is TGCGCCAGCAGCCCTAGCGGGGGGGCTTACGAGCAGTACTTC. The chain links TRBV5-1 to TRBJ2-7, with 12 nucleotides matching TRBD2. This CDR3 spans 14 amino acids. V dropped 4 bases and J dropped 4; count of bases not matched to a gene: 3. Germline V CDR1 and CDR2: SGHRS, YFSETQ.

The V and J genes are TRBV12-3 or TRBV12-4 and TRBJ2-1; 12 bases are a match to TRBD2. V dropped 8 bases and J dropped 4; count of bases not matched to a gene: 3. This CDR3 comprises 14 residues. The CDR3: CASWGTSGYNEQFF. Written as DNA, the CDR3 is TGTGCCAGCTGGGGGACTAGCGGGTACAATGAGCAGTTCTTC.

This clonotype is a singleton in its sample. The V gene is TRBV27, the J gene TRBJ2-7; 7 positions match TRBD1. Germline V gives CDR1 MNHEY, CDR2 SMNVEV (reference sequence). The CDR3 sequence is 14 residues long. With V trimmed by 5 bases and J by 3 bases, 7 bases remained unmatched. As DNA, the CDR3 is TGTGCCAGCAGTCAACGCCGGGACAGCTACGAGCAGTACTTC. Amino acid sequence: CASSQRRDSYEQYF.

This clonotype has at least ten counts. The J gene is TRBJ2-7, the V gene TRBV7-9; D gene unclear. The CDR3 runs to 13 residues. V was pared by 0 bases and J by 0 bases, with 3 bases between. Germline V lookup: CDR1 SEHNR, CDR2 FQNEAQ (reference sequence). The DNA for the CDR3 is TGTGCCAGCAGCTTAGCTTCCTCCTACGAGCAGTACGTC. Residues: CASSLASSYEQYV.

This clonotype was recorded at least ten times. This chain joins TRBV7-9 and TRBJ2-1; TRBD2 is a possible D gene (6 bases). Germline loops: CDR1 SEHNR, CDR2 FQNEAQ (reference sequence). V was shortened by 3 bases and J by 4 bases, with 10 bases between the two germline ends. CDR3 size: 14 residues. Written as DNA, the CDR3 is TGTGCCAGCAGCTTGACCGGGAGTTACAATGAGCAGTTCTTC. This sequence encodes CASSLTGSYNEQFF.

This clonotype was seen more than once but under ten times. The J gene is TRBJ2-7, the V gene TRBV11-3; D is possibly TRBD2 (7 bases). The V gene's germline CDR1 is SGHNT and CDR2 YENEEA. Trimming left V 0 bases short and J 3 bases short, with 24 bases between. There are 19 residues in the CDR3. CDR3 coding DNA: TGTGCCAGCAGCTTAGATCCCCGGAGGGGGGGACGGCATAGCTACGAGCAGTACTTC. Translating gives CASSLDPRRGGRHSYEQYF.

This chain uses TRBV4-3 with TRBJ1-2, with 8 nucleotides matching TRBD1. The CDR3 loop spans 14 amino acids. The junction had 3 bases not matched to a gene; V was cut back by 2 bases and J by 4 bases. Germline assignment: CDR1 LGHNA and CDR2 YSLEER. CDR3 in DNA: TGCGCCAGCAGCCAACATACAGGGGGCTATGGCTACACCTTC. Encoded protein: CASSQHTGGYGYTF.

The sample holds many counts of this clonotype. V is TRBV6-5 and J is TRBJ2-6, with a possible D match to TRBD1 (7 bases). Germline CDR1 and CDR2: MNHEY and SVGAGI. V lost 6 bases and J 0 bases, leaving 21 bases between the germline ends. The CDR3 is 19 amino acids. The CDR3 DNA is TGTGCCAGCAGCTGGAGACAGGGAGGTTATCTCTCTGGGGCCAACGTCCTGACTTTC. It codes for CASSWRQGGYLSGANVLTF.

V is TRBV11-2 and J is TRBJ2-7; 7 positions agree with TRBD1. V dropped 5 bases and J dropped 2; count of bases not matched to a gene: 15. This CDR3 is built from 17 residues. Germline values: CDR1 SGHAT, CDR2 FQNNGV. CDR3 DNA: TGTGCCAGCAGCCTGAAGATAAGCCGGGACAGTCCCTACGAGCAGTACGTC. Translated, it gives CASSLKISRDSPYEQYV.

The chain uses TRBV12-3 or TRBV12-4 and TRBJ1-1; D remains unclear. The CDR3 consists of 12 residues. Trimming took 6 bases from V and 6 from J, leaving 11 bases between them. CDR3 nucleotide sequence: TGTGCCAGCAGCCCCCCCCGGGCTGAAGCTTTCTTT. Its protein product is CASSPPRAEAFF.

This clonotype was observed a few times. The chain joins TRBV4-1 to TRBJ1-4; no clear D. This CDR3 region has 18 residues. V was clipped by 1 base and J by 1 base, with 16 bases between them. Germline assignment: CDR1 MGHRA and CDR2 YSYEKL. Here the CDR3 DNA reads TGCGCCAGCAGCCAAGGGTCGGAGGTAGGGATAACTAATGAAAAACTGTTTTTT. Encoded protein: CASSQGSEVGITNEKLFF.

The chain joins TRBV11-2 to TRBJ1-6; 8 bases agree with TRBD1. The trim removed 5 bases at V and 10 bases at J, leaving 4 bases unmatched. The CDR3 covers 13 residues. Germline values: CDR1 SGHAT, CDR2 FQNNGV. CDR3 residues: CASSPRQGSPLHF. In nucleotides, the CDR3 is TGTGCCAGCAGCCCGCGACAGGGGTCACCCCTCCACTTT. Full variable domain (rest looked up from reference TRBV11-2 and TRBJ1-6): EAGVAQSPRYKIIEKRQSVAFWCNPISGHATLYWYQQILGQGPKLLIQFQNNGVVDDSQLPKDRFSAERLKGVDSTLKIQPAKLEDSAVYLCASSPRQGSPLHFGNGTRLTVT.

This clonotype appeared a few times. The rearrangement joins TRBV23-1 to TRBJ1-1, with D tentatively TRBD1 (6 bases). TRBV23-1 is assigned to the ORF class and has an uncertain function. Trimming took off 4 bases at V and 6 bases at J, with 18 bases between the two ends. This CDR3 region has 15 residues. The CDR3 region is CASSPGSGQMSEAFF. The CDR3, as DNA: TGCGCCAGCAGTCCTGGATCGGGACAAATGTCTGAAGCTTTCTTT.

This chain uses TRBV5-1 with TRBJ2-1, with 11 bases identical to TRBD2. V gave up 0 bases and J gave up 7 bases; unmatched junction bases: 6. Germline V gene data show CDR1 as SGHRS and CDR2 as YFSETQ. The CDR3 runs 16 residues. CDR3 sequence: CASSLVPSGRLNEQFF. In DNA, the CDR3 is TGCGCCAGCAGCTTGGTGCCTAGCGGGAGGCTGAATGAGCAGTTCTTC.

V and J are TRBV6-2 or TRBV6-3 and TRBJ1-5; 7 bases are shared with TRBD1. Germline loops: CDR1 MNHEY, CDR2 SVGEGT. Unmatched junction bases numbered 8, after V lost 5 bases and J lost 7 bases. CDR3 length equals 14 residues. The CDR3 nucleotides are TGTGCCAGCAGTCACAACAGGGGCGGCCAGCCCCAGCATTTT. Translated: CASSHNRGGQPQHF.

This clonotype was observed a few times. The rearrangement uses TRBV19 and TRBJ1-1, with TRBD1 as a possible D gene (5 bases). With 10 bases removed from V and 0 bases from J, the gap between germline ends came to 12 bases. This CDR3 contains 13 residues. The V gene's germline CDR1 is LNHDA and CDR2 SQIVND (reference sequence). This chain's CDR3 is CAISRVMNTEAFF. In DNA, the CDR3 is TGTGCCATATCCAGGGTGATGAACACTGAAGCTTTCTTT. Looking up the rest from reference TRBV19 and TRBJ1-1 gives the full variable domain: DGGITQSPKYLFRKEGQNVTLSCEQNLNHDAMYWYRQDPGQGLRLIYYSQIVNDFQKGDIAEGYSVSREKKESFPLTVTSAQKNPTAFYLCAISRVMNTEAFFGQGTRLTVV.

A few counts support this clonotype. The chain employs TRBV6-5 and TRBJ2-5; D call uncertain. The CDR3 length is 13 residues. Germline CDR1 reads MNHEY; CDR2 reads SVGAGI. Deletions cut 2 bases from V and 4 bases from J, with 8 bases between. This CDR3 reads CASSYVTGETQYF. As DNA, the CDR3 is TGTGCCAGCAGTTACGTCACGGGAGAGACCCAGTACTTC.

This clonotype appeared many times. The J gene is TRBJ2-3, the V gene TRBV29-1; D may be TRBD1 (6 bases). Germline V lookup: CDR1 SQVTM, CDR2 ANQGSEA. The CDR3 has 13 amino acids. Deletions cut 4 bases from V and 5 bases from J, with 13 bases between. CDR3: CSVVRGAEDTQYF. The DNA of the CDR3 is TGCAGCGTTGTCAGGGGCGCCGAAGATACGCAGTATTTT.

The genes are TRBV4-3 and TRBJ2-2; D may correspond to TRBD1 or TRBD2 (6 bases each). This CDR3 is 16 amino acids long. Trimming stripped 0 bases from V and 3 bases from J, with 11 bases between. In germline, CDR1 is LGHNA, CDR2 YSLEER. The CDR3 reads CASSQEWGAHTGELFF. CDR3 DNA sequence: TGCGCCAGCAGCCAAGAATGGGGGGCCCACACCGGGGAGCTGTTTTTT.

The chain recombines TRBV4-1 with TRBJ2-2, with D maybe TRBD1 (6 bases). V was trimmed by 1 base and J by 5 bases, leaving 11 bases between them. Germline-derived CDR1 and CDR2 are MGHRA and YSYEKL. The CDR3 contains 15 residues. CDR3 in amino acids: CASSQVIGGTGELFF. DNA for the CDR3: TGCGCCAGCAGCCAAGTGATAGGGGGAACCGGGGAGCTGTTTTTT.

This chain joins TRBV6-5 and TRBJ2-2; either TRBD1 or TRBD2 may fit D (6 bases each). The CDR3 extends over 16 amino acids. V lost 6 bases, J lost 5 bases, and 19 bases lay in between. Germline CDR1 MNHEY, CDR2 SVGAGI. In nucleotides, the CDR3 is TGTGCCAGCAGCCGGCGAGGGGGAGGAGGGACCGGGGAGCTGTTTTTT. Protein product: CASSRRGGGGTGELFF.

This clonotype was observed a handful of times. V is TRBV9 and J is TRBJ1-1; the match to TRBD1 covers 9 bases. CDR1 is SGDLS and CDR2 is YYNGEE in the germline V gene. The trim removed 3 bases at V and 1 base at J, leaving 4 bases unmatched. The CDR3 runs 15 residues. The CDR3 is CASSAPGQGNTEAFF. The DNA for the CDR3 is TGTGCCAGCAGCGCCCCGGGACAGGGGAACACTGAAGCTTTCTTT.